This TCR beta chain was retrieved from a study of blood T cell repertoires in COVID-19. In the study overall: Both acute and convalescent COVID-19 samples were obtained from the United States, Italy and Spain.

The repertoire was sequenced with immunoSEQ multiplex PCR; TCRdb's copy has only in-frame clones and lacks some. The table lists 230,000 or so clones, about 79% of them singletons. From germline, CDR1 is MGHRA and CDR2 YSYEKL. With 1 base removed from V and 7 bases from J, the gap between germline ends came to 22 bases. The CDR3 contains 17 residues. This TCR was sampled from a middle-aged man who had recovered from COVID-19. Sequencing was done on a sample of peripheral blood. J is TRBJ1-2 and V is TRBV4-1, with D unclear. CDR3 amino acids: CASSQAPLGGARSGYTF. The DNA of the CDR3 is TGCGCCAGCAGCCAAGCCCCCCTAGGCGGCGCACGCTCTGGCTACACCTTC.